The 17 T cell receptor beta chains presented below share a single source sample, sequenced in a study of shared clonotypes between healthy human individuals (dated by TCRdb to about 2020). Libraries were prepared through the immunoSEQ multiplex PCR assay. Held by TCRdb, this immuneACCESS table contains in-frame sequences only and omits some clones. Under half of the omission traces to an unresolved V gene where checked; the cause of the rest is unknown. This sample has around 2.1 million clones in its table, and about 93% of those were observed once. The ten biggest clones cover over 1.5% of the sample. CD8 naive samples consisted of CD45RO-negative cells that were positively selected for CCR7, yielding a CD45RA+CCR7+ population without TemRA cells. What was sequenced was naive CD8+ T cells from PBMCs. The intended sense of this specimen's cell subset or site label: CD45RA+CCR7+. The receptors shown here come from a man aged 18 to 29 in good health. Some clones in this sample may be carry-over from other donors' samples.

Only one count was recorded for this clone. This rearrangement joins TRBV28 to TRBJ2-7; the D call may be TRBD1 or TRBD2 (6 bases each). Germline V gene sequence: CDR1 MDHEN, CDR2 SYDVKM. This CDR3 comprises 14 residues. With 7 bases removed from V and 7 bases from J, the gap between germline ends came to 20 bases. The chain's CDR3 is CASTQGTGTWEQYF. Written as DNA, the CDR3 is TGTGCCAGCACCCAAGGAACAGGGACTTGGGAGCAGTACTTC. The full variable domain, its missing parts supplied by reference TRBV28 and TRBJ2-7, is DVKVTQSSRYLVKRTGEKVFLECVQDMDHENMFWYRQDPGLGLRLIYFSYDVKMKEKGDIPEGYSVSREKKERFSLILESASTNQTSMYLCASTQGTGTWEQYFGPGTRLTVT.

This clone was seen a single time. Within the sample, other DNA sequences also encode this same CDR3. J is TRBJ2-5 and V is TRBV10-3, with D hard to call. Germline CDR1 is ENHRY and CDR2 is SYGVKD. With 0 bases removed from V and 4 bases from J, the gap between germline ends came to 3 bases. The CDR3 loop spans 12 amino acids. This CDR3 is CAISESGETQYF. CDR3 in DNA: TGTGCCATCAGTGAGTCCGGAGAGACCCAGTACTTC.

The CDR3 DNA follows: TGTGCCAGCAGCACCGGACCGGGACTAGCGGGTAGTTGGGTCAAAAACATTCAGTACTTC. Amino acid sequence: CASSTGPGLAGSWVKNIQYF. The chain combines TRBV7-8 with TRBJ2-4; TRBD2 aligns across 12 bases. V shed 5 bases and J 3 bases; nucleotides not matched to a gene: 17. Germline V gene lookup returns CDR1 SGHVS and CDR2 FQNEAQ. CDR3 size: 20 residues.

The chain combines TRBV2 with TRBJ2-7; D may correspond to TRBD1 or TRBD2 (6 bases each). This CDR3 has 15 amino acids. Germline V gives CDR1 SNHLY, CDR2 FYNNEI. Trimming stripped 10 bases from V and 0 bases from J, with 19 bases between. CDR3 sequence (DNA): TGTGCCAACTCAGAAGGGCCGGGGGCCTCCTACGAGCAGTACTTC. Amino acid sequence: CANSEGPGASYEQYF.

V and J are TRBV29-1 and TRBJ2-1; tentatively, D is TRBD1 (6 bases). There are 14 residues in the CDR3. Trimming shortened V by 6 bases and J by 5 bases, and 17 bases separated the two germline ends. Germline assignment: CDR1 SQVTM and CDR2 ANQGSEA. CDR3 coding DNA: TGCAGCGTGAGTAAGGGGGTGAATAACAATGAGCAGTTCTTC. This sequence encodes CSVSKGVNNNEQFF.

With respect to this clone: Other DNA sequences from this sample encode an identical CDR3 as well. J is TRBJ2-7 and V is TRBV28; D remains unclear. The V gene's germline CDR1 is MDHEN and CDR2 SYDVKM. V lost 6 bases to trimming and J lost 3 bases, with 6 bases between them. The CDR3 totals 11 residues. The CDR3 bases are TGTGCCAGCAGCCAAGACTACGAGCAGTACTTC. This encodes CASSQDYEQYF.

The chain combines TRBV5-4 with TRBJ1-2, with D hard to call. The CDR3 length is 16 residues. Trimming shortened V by 0 bases and J by 2 bases, and 14 bases separated the two germline ends. Germline values: CDR1 SGHNT, CDR2 YYREEE (reference sequence). Here the CDR3 reads CASSLGWTSVNYGYTF. CDR3 nucleotide sequence: TGTGCCAGCAGCTTGGGGTGGACTAGCGTAAACTATGGCTACACCTTC.

The chain joins TRBV6-1 to TRBJ1-2; tentatively, D is TRBD1 (5 bases). V gave up 8 bases and J gave up 0 bases, with 16 bases separating them. The CDR3 is 15 amino acids. CDR1 and CDR2 from the germline V gene are MNHNS and SASEGT. This chain's CDR3 is CASGEWGISNYGYTF. DNA of the CDR3: TGTGCCAGCGGGGAATGGGGGATATCTAACTATGGCTACACCTTC.

The chain has TRBV5-1 and TRBJ1-2, with TRBD1 as a possible D gene (5 bases). Germline loops: CDR1 SGHRS, CDR2 YFSETQ. V lost 4 bases and J lost 2, with 18 bases in between. The CDR3 length is 16 residues. The CDR3 protein is CASSPPTGGINYGYTF. Here the CDR3 DNA reads TGCGCCAGCAGCCCGCCCACAGGAGGGATCAACTATGGCTACACCTTC.

This chain joins TRBV2 and TRBJ2-1, with 10 nucleotides matching TRBD2. Germline trimming cut 6 bases from V and 5 bases from J; bases unmatched to any gene: 7. The CDR3 runs 15 residues. CDR1 is SNHLY and CDR2 is FYNNEI in the germline V gene. The CDR3 DNA reads TGTGCCAGCAGGGAGTCTAGCGGGAGAAACAATGAGCAGTTCTTC. Translating it yields CASRESSGRNNEQFF.

The chain uses TRBV5-1 and TRBJ2-5; D assignment may be TRBD1 or TRBD2 (6 bases each). Trimming cost V 4 bases and J 1 base, with 17 bases left between them. Germline values: CDR1 SGHRS, CDR2 YFSETQ. The CDR3 length is 16 residues. CDR3 region: CASSGGLGRGQETQYF. In DNA, the CDR3 is TGCGCCAGCAGCGGGGGGCTGGGAAGGGGCCAAGAGACCCAGTACTTC.

V and J are TRBV7-9 and TRBJ1-4; 10 bases fit TRBD1. CDR1 is SEHNR, CDR2 FQNEAQ, per germline (reference sequence). With V trimmed by 5 bases and J by 4 bases, 7 bases remained unmatched. This CDR3 is 16 amino acids long. The CDR3 is CASSPPGTGDNEKLFF. CDR3 in DNA: TGTGCCAGCAGCCCCCCAGGGACAGGGGATAATGAAAAACTGTTTTTT.

CDR3 sequence: CASSFRTGDYGYTF. For the CDR3, the DNA is TGTGCCAGCAGCTTCAGGACAGGGGACTATGGCTACACCTTC. The gene calls are TRBV11-2 and TRBJ1-2; 9 bases agree with TRBD1. Unmatched junction bases numbered 2, after V lost 3 bases and J lost 3 bases. Germline V gives CDR1 SGHAT, CDR2 FQNNGV. The CDR3 is 14 amino acids.

The CDR3 loop reads CASSLSSWVRANVLTF. CDR3 coding DNA: TGTGCCAGCAGTTTATCGTCGTGGGTGCGGGCCAACGTCCTGACTTTC. The gene calls are TRBV27 and TRBJ2-6; D uncertain. The CDR3 is 16 residues long. Germline values: CDR1 MNHEY, CDR2 SMNVEV (reference sequence). Trimming shortened V by 0 bases and J by 5 bases, and 11 bases separated the two germline ends.

The chain links TRBV14 to TRBJ2-1, with D perhaps TRBD1 (5 bases). Per the germline V gene, CDR1 is SGHDN and CDR2 is FVKESK. The V end lost 4 bases, the J end lost 6 bases, and 7 bases lay between the germline ends. This CDR3 has 12 amino acids. CDR3 in amino acids: CASSPQGNEQFF. The CDR3 DNA follows: TGTGCCAGCAGCCCGCAGGGCAATGAGCAGTTCTTC.

This clone has only one observation. This chain uses TRBV27 with TRBJ1-1; no definite D call. This CDR3 spans 17 amino acids. Germline CDR1 is MNHEY and CDR2 is SMNVEV (reference sequence). V was shortened by 3 bases and J by 3 bases, with 20 bases between the two germline ends. The CDR3 bases are TGTGCCAGCAGTTTTCACCCTGCCAGTGAATCGTACACTGAAGCTTTCTTT. Residues: CASSFHPASESYTEAFF.

Of note for this clone: One junction end disagrees with the germline gene, perhaps due to a read error. The chain links TRBV7-3 to TRBJ2-1; a weak D match, TRBD1 (6 bases). The CDR3 extends over 12 amino acids. The germline V gene has CDR1 SGHTA and CDR2 FQGTGA. CDR3 nucleotides: TGTGCCAGCAGCCCAGATGGACAGCCGGGAATCTTC. Amino acid sequence: CASSPDGQPGIF.